Following are 17 T cell receptor beta chains from one sample sequenced in a study of blood T cells in healthy people across ages. A sample-barcoded 5' primer and a J-beta primer mix were used in a second PCR of about 7 to 11 cycles. TCRdb processed the 5' RACE reads anew with MiXCR; each CDR3 protein has one entry. The data contain roughly 1,500,000 distinct CDR3 sequences, about 40% of them singletons. The sample was blood. The origin of the receptors is a young woman in good health.

This clonotype has only one observation. A read error is possible here, since a much larger clone lies one base away. The rearrangement links TRBV28 to TRBJ2-3; 8 nucleotides agree with TRBD2. CDR1 and CDR2 (germline): MDHEN, SYDVKM. This CDR3 contains 16 residues. V shed 3 bases and J 1 base; nucleotides not matched to a gene: 6. The CDR3 loop reads CASSLAQAGGTDTQYF. DNA for the CDR3: TGTGCCAGCAGTTTGGCACAAGCGGGGGGCACAGATACGCAGTATTTT.

This clonotype was detected a few times. The gene calls are TRBV20-1 and TRBJ2-7; 8 nucleotides agree with TRBD2. Germline trimming cut 3 bases from V and 1 base from J; bases unmatched to any gene: 2. The CDR3 extends over 13 amino acids. In germline, CDR1 is DFQATT, CDR2 SNEGSKA (reference sequence). CDR3 DNA: TGCAGTGCTAGGGGACTAGAGTCCTACGAGCAGTACTTC. This sequence encodes CSARGLESYEQYF.

This clonotype appeared once. Compared with germline, one end of the junction differs, possibly owing to a read error. V and J are TRBV10-3 and TRBJ1-1, with unresolved D. CDR1 ENHRY and CDR2 SYGVKD come from the germline V gene. CDR3 length: 16 amino acids. The CDR3 bases are TGTGCCGTCAGTGAAATTGGGGAAACCATGAACACTGAAGCTTTCTTT. Protein: CAVSEIGETMNTEAFF.

V usage is TRBV12-3 or TRBV12-4 and J usage is TRBJ2-7; D gene unclear. The germline V and J ends were trimmed by 3 bases and 0 bases, with 21 bases remaining between them. CDR3 length equals 18 residues. The CDR3 region has the DNA TGTGCCAGCAGTTTCAAGGCAAAGACTGGACGGATCTCCTACGAGCAGTACTTC. This sequence encodes CASSFKAKTGRISYEQYF.

This clonotype showed up just a few times. The rearrangement uses TRBV6-1 and TRBJ2-5; maybe TRBD2 (6 bases). Germline loops: CDR1 MNHNS, CDR2 SASEGT. V gave up 0 bases and J gave up 4 bases, with 15 bases separating them. This CDR3 has 16 residues. CDR3 coding DNA: TGTGCCAGCAGTGAAGCTTCGACGGGAGTGGGAGAGACCCAGTACTTC. As protein: CASSEASTGVGETQYF.

The V and J genes are TRBV4-1 and TRBJ2-4; 14 bases are a match to TRBD2. This CDR3 contains 19 residues. V lost 4 bases, J lost 7 bases, and 15 bases stayed unmatched. Germline V lookup: CDR1 MGHRA, CDR2 YSYEKL. The chain's CDR3 is CASSRTSTSGGAWGNIQYF. The CDR3 DNA sequence: TGCGCCAGCAGCCGCACCTCGACTAGCGGGGGGGCCTGGGGGAACATTCAGTACTTC.

V gene TRBV6-5 combines with J gene TRBJ2-3; 12 bases match TRBD2. Germline V CDR1 and CDR2: MNHEY, SVGAGI. With 0 bases clipped from V and 4 bases from J, the junction kept 5 bases outside the gene matches. The CDR3 runs to 17 residues. This CDR3 is CASSYSRLAGAADTQYF. The CDR3 nucleotides read TGTGCCAGCAGTTACTCGAGACTAGCGGGGGCCGCAGATACGCAGTATTTT.

This clonotype was seen a handful of times. The V call is TRBV29-1, the J call TRBJ1-2, with 7 bases lining up with TRBD1. The CDR3 length is 13 residues. CDR1 is SQVTM, CDR2 ANQGSEA, per germline. V was pared by 7 bases and J by 2 bases, with 7 bases of the junction left unmatched. In nucleotides, the CDR3 is TGCAGCGCCCTAGGACAGGAGAACTATGGCTACACCTTC. This translates into CSALGQENYGYTF.

Only a few counts were recorded for this clonotype. The CDR3 bases are TGTGCCAGCAGCCCGCACCCGGGCCAGGGAGAAAAACTGTTTTTT. Translating gives CASSPHPGQGEKLFF. The chain employs TRBV7-6 and TRBJ1-4; tentative D call: TRBD1 (5 bases). The CDR3 runs to 15 residues. The V and J ends lost 5 bases and 8 bases respectively, with 18 bases between them. Germline assignment: CDR1 SGHVS and CDR2 FNYEAQ.

In DNA, the CDR3 is TGTGCCAGCATTCGAGCGGGAGGGACCGGGGAGCTGTTTTTT. Amino acid sequence: CASIRAGGTGELFF. This chain uses TRBV6-2 or TRBV6-3 with TRBJ2-2, with TRBD2 identical over 10 bases. V shed 7 bases and J 5 bases; nucleotides not matched to a gene: 4. The CDR3 covers 14 residues. Per germline, CDR1 MNHEY and CDR2 SVGEGT.

V usage is TRBV12-3 or TRBV12-4 and J usage is TRBJ2-5; no reliable D call. This CDR3 contains 12 residues. The V end lost 1 base, the J end lost 11 bases, and 11 bases lay between the germline ends. Written as DNA, the CDR3 is TGTGCCAGCAGTTTAGGCCTCCTCTGGCAGTACTTC. Translating it yields CASSLGLLWQYF.

Only a few counts were recorded for this clonotype. The V and J genes are TRBV12-3 or TRBV12-4 and TRBJ1-1; D uncertain. The CDR3 spans 14 residues. The V end lost 4 bases, the J end lost 0 bases, and 9 bases lay between the germline ends. The CDR3 sequence: CASSSGPMNTEAFF. CDR3 nucleotides: TGTGCCAGCAGTTCCGGGCCGATGAACACTGAAGCTTTCTTT.

This clonotype was seen a handful of times. This may be a read error, as it is one base from a much larger clone. The chain couples TRBV3-1 to TRBJ2-7, with D perhaps matching TRBD1 (6 bases). This CDR3 is built from 14 residues. V lost 0 bases and J 2 bases, leaving 8 bases between the germline ends. Germline V gene sequence: CDR1 LGHDT, CDR2 YNNKEL (reference sequence). The DNA of the CDR3 is TGTGCCAGCAGCCAAGAGGACAGACCCTACGAGCAGTACTTC. Its translation is CASSQEDRPYEQYF.

This clonotype has a handful of counts. The rearrangement joins TRBV6-6 to TRBJ2-7; D call uncertain. This CDR3 contains 15 residues. Trimming stripped 0 bases from V and 7 bases from J, with 16 bases between. Germline V gene data show CDR1 as MNHNY and CDR2 as SVGAGI (reference sequence). CDR3 nucleotides: TGTGCCAGCAGTTACTCGAGTATAGGTAACGGGGAGCAGTACTTC. Translation gives CASSYSSIGNGEQYF.

The rearrangement links TRBV28 to TRBJ2-7, with 8 bases matching TRBD2. CDR3 length: 17 residues. Germline V gene lookup returns CDR1 MDHEN and CDR2 SYDVKM. Trimming cost V 4 bases and J 7 bases; bases outside gene matches: 18. Here the CDR3 DNA reads TGTGCCAGCAGTTCCCTGGATTCTGCGGGGGGTAACAATGAGCAGTACTTC. Translated: CASSSLDSAGGNNEQYF.

This clonotype showed up just a few times. V gene TRBV4-1 combines with J gene TRBJ2-3; 8 bases are a match to TRBD2. V dropped 0 bases and J dropped 13; count of bases not matched to a gene: 12. This CDR3 is 15 amino acids long. Germline V gene sequence: CDR1 MGHRA, CDR2 YSYEKL. The CDR3 region has the DNA TGCGCCAGCAGCCAAGATCGGTCTATAGCGGGGTCGAAGTATTTT. Encoded protein: CASSQDRSIAGSKYF.

A word on this clonotype: One junction end does not reproduce the germline sequence, and a read error may be involved. V gene TRBV10-3 combines with J gene TRBJ2-7, with a possible D match to TRBD2 (5 bases). The germline V gene has CDR1 ENHRY and CDR2 SYGVKD. The CDR3 spans 13 residues. In nucleotides, the CDR3 is TGTGCCATCAGTGGGGCTAGCTCCCACGAGCAGTACTTC. Amino acid sequence: CAISGASSHEQYF.